This entry features one T cell receptor (beta chain) sequence. Its target is unknown. Here immunoSEQ multiplex PCR was the method, and the copy in TCRdb shows in-frame clones only, minus some. This sample has under 9,500 clones; 70% to 90% occur once, and the top ten carry 6.3%. This entry belongs to a study of blood T cell dynamics during melanoma immunotherapy. Whole-study findings and limits: Clones driving repertoire changes may be melanoma-specific or general immune activation.

Time point noted: week 3, after first cycle of checkpoint inhibitor. This receptor was identified in a human donor with melanoma. The sequencing used blood, collected from a patient treated with checkpoint blockade.

The CDR3 coding sequence is TGTGCCAGCTCACTTGGACAGTTCCATAGCAATCAGCCCCAGCATTTT. Its protein product is CASSLGQFHSNQPQHF. J is TRBJ1-5 and V is TRBV18, with D maybe TRBD1 (6 bases). The CDR3 contains 16 residues. V dropped 4 bases and J dropped 0 bases, with 13 bases sitting between them. The germline V gene encodes CDR1 KGHSH and CDR2 LQKENI.